The sample holds a few counts of the clone carrying this T cell receptor beta chain. Its target is unknown. The sample comes from a study of blood T cells in healthy people across ages. The study, taken as a whole, reports: Per million T cells, the diversity of TCR beta decreased roughly linearly as age advanced.

With a J-beta primer mix and a sample-barcoded 5' primer, a second PCR ran 7 to 11 cycles. TCRdb independently ran MiXCR on the 5' RACE reads; one entry per CDR3 protein. The sample yields about 1.1 million distinct CDR3 sequences, about two fifths seen once. V shed 5 bases and J shed 6 bases, with 11 bases lying between them. Germline V gives CDR1 MNHEY, CDR2 SVGEGT. The CDR3 extends over 13 amino acids. The sequence was obtained from a man aged 18 to 29 in good health. The sample taken for sequencing was blood. The V gene is TRBV6-2 or TRBV6-3, the J gene TRBJ2-1, with D perhaps TRBD2 (6 bases). The CDR3 here is CASSRGFVNEQFF. The DNA for the CDR3 is TGTGCCAGCAGTCGGGGGTTCGTCAATGAGCAGTTCTTC.